This T cell receptor (beta chain) appears in the sequencing data of a study of blood T cells in healthy people across ages. Broader study findings: Both naive CD4+ cell counts and diversity were greater in long-lived donors than in aged donors. Naive and antigen-experienced cells were not separated, limiting conclusive comparison.

V gave up 0 bases and J gave up 9 bases; unmatched junction bases: 7. Germline CDR1 is MGHRA and CDR2 is YSYEKL. This CDR3 spans 14 amino acids. This clonotype has a handful of counts. Its target is not known. Alongside a J-beta primer mix, a sample-barcoded 5' primer served in a second PCR lasting about 7 to 12 cycles. A minimum of 2.5 million CDR3-containing paired-end reads was obtained for each sample. TCRdb reanalysed the 5' RACE reads using MiXCR and keeps one entry per CDR3 protein. The sample contains 700,000 to 850,000 distinct CDR3 sequences, roughly 34% of which appear only once. The TCR originated in a man younger than 35 in good health. Sequenced input: blood. J is TRBJ1-1 and V is TRBV4-1; 7 bases are shared with TRBD1. The CDR3 DNA reads TGCGCCAGCAGCCAAGAATGGGGGACAGTAAAAGCTTTCTTT. Protein product: CASSQEWGTVKAFF.